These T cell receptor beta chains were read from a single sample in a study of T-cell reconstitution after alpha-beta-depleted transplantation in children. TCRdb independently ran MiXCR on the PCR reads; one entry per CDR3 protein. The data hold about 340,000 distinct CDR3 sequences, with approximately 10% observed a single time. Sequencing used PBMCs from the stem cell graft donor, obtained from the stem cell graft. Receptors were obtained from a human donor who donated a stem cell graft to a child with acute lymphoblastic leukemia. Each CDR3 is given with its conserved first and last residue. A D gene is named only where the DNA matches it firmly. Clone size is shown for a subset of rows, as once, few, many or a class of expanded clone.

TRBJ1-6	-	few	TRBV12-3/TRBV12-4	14	TGTGCCAGCAGTTTCACGGGACCAAATTCACCCCTCCACTTT	CASSFTGPNSPLHF
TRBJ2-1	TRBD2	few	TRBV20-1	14	TGCAGTGCCCGGGCGGGAGGGCCTAACAATGAGCAGTTCTTC	CSARAGGPNNEQFF
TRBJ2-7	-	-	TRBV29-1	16	TGCAGCGCACGACTCTCCGGGACGGCAAGGTGGAGGGAGCAGTACTTC	CSARLSGTARWREQYF
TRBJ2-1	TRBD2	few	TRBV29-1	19	TGCAGCGTCCTCAGTTTGGGGACTAGCGGGATAGTCCCCTACAATGAGCAGTTCTTC	CSVLSLGTSGIVPYNEQFF
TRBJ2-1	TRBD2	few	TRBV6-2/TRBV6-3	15	TGTGCCAGCAGTTCAGGGACTAGCGGGGGGAATGAGCAGTTCTTC	CASSSGTSGGNEQFF
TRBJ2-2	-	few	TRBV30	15	TGTGCCTGGAGTGTAGGCCGGGCGAACACCGGGGAGCTGTTTTTT	CAWSVGRANTGELFF
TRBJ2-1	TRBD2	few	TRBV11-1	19	TGTGCCAGCAGCCCAGGAAGGGGCCGAGCGGGAGCCCCAGGAGATGAGCAGTTCTTC	CASSPGRGRAGAPGDEQFF
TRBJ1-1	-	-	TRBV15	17	TGTGCCACCAGCGGCGCGGCTAGGGGGGGAGACTCCTCTGAAGCTTTCTTT	CATSGAARGGDSSEAFF
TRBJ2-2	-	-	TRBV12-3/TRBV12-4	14	TGTGCCAGCCAGGGCAGGGCCGGCACCGGGGAGCTGTTTTTT	CASQGRAGTGELFF
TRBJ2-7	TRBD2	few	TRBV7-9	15	TGTGCCAGCAGCCGTAGCGGGGGGGGCCACTACGAGCAGTACTTC	CASSRSGGGHYEQYF